Only one count was recorded for the clone carrying this TCR beta chain. The table came from immunoSEQ multiplex PCR; TCRdb's copy has only in-frame clones and leaves some out. The data show 1.6 million or so clones, roughly 96% seen once. The V end was cut by 2 bases, the J end by 6 bases, with 29 bases between. Looked up from germline, CDR1 is MNHEY and CDR2 is SMNVEV (reference sequence). The length of the CDR3 is 19 residues. The sample is drawn from a study of shared clonotypes between healthy human individuals. Sequencing was done on a sample of naive CD4+ T cells sorted from blood. Documented subset: CD45RA+ positively selected. The V gene is TRBV27, the J gene TRBJ2-7; D could derive from TRBD1 or TRBD2 (5 bases each). This TCR was sampled from a man aged 25 to 40 in good health. The DNA for the CDR3 is TGTGCCAGCAGTTTAGAGATGGGACCATTGGAGGACAAATTACGCGAGCAGTACTTC. Translated: CASSLEMGPLEDKLREQYF.